These T cell receptor beta chains were read from a single sample in a study of cytomegalovirus exposure and HLA in healthy donors. Some clones are missing from TCRdb's copy, which holds only in-frame ones; the method was immunoSEQ multiplex PCR. Of roughly 110,000 clones listed, 77% are singletons. Source material: PBMCs. These receptors were obtained from a man aged 40-49 years in good health and CMV-seropositive. Both conserved end residues are part of each CDR3.

j_call	v_call	cdr3_aa
TRBJ2-6	TRBV19	CASSMSPTGANVLTF
TRBJ2-1	TRBV6-4	CASSRDSYNEQFF
TRBJ1-2	TRBV6-1	CASSGLAGEHVYTF
TRBJ1-2	TRBV15	CATSRQEYYGYTF
TRBJ2-7	TRBV11-2	CASSLVLGSTYEQYF
TRBJ1-2	TRBV28	CASSQYRGAANYGYTF
TRBJ1-5	TRBV27	CASSLRQGASNQPQHF
TRBJ2-7	TRBV13	CASRPPSKDEQYF
TRBJ1-4	TRBV5-6	CASSSLLSSRGFSEKLFF
TRBJ1-1	TRBV13	CASRGRGTGNTEAFF
TRBJ1-6	TRBV7-9	CSSSGEALHF
TRBJ1-5	TRBV4-1	CASSQDLSVNQPQHF
TRBJ2-7	TRBV27	CASQGGGGSYEQYF
TRBJ1-1	TRBV9	CASSLHSGTVNTEAFF
TRBJ2-5	TRBV11-2	CASSLDSPLAGVLETQYF
TRBJ2-7	TRBV6-1	CASSEENRLYEQYF
TRBJ1-4	TRBV19	CATKAQPGQTEKLFF
TRBJ1-1	TRBV14	CASSQGQLITEAFF
TRBJ1-2	TRBV28	CASLANYGYTF
TRBJ1-4	TRBV2	CASKGQRTEKLFF
TRBJ2-5	TRBV7-2	CASSFPPLDSTQYF
TRBJ1-1	TRBV11-3	CASSLFGRGFVGDTEAFF
TRBJ2-2	TRBV7-3	CASSLLRGTGELFF
TRBJ1-3	TRBV7-9	CSSTRTGTESVSGNTIYF
TRBJ1-5	TRBV10-3	CAISDGQGSQPQHF
TRBJ1-1	TRBV2	CASSKTGGNTEAFF
TRBJ1-2	TRBV21-1	CASSKAEGAKGGQNYGYTF
TRBJ2-5	TRBV5-6	CASSSEGQKETQYF
TRBJ2-3	TRBV5-1	CASSRDSRLSTDTQYF